This T cell receptor beta chain comes out of a study of CD8 T cells in Susac syndrome. RNA amounts of 0.5 to 1 ug underwent reverse transcription with random hexamers. Via MiXCR, TCRdb re-called the immunoSEQ multiplex PCR reads, giving one row per CDR3 protein. The profile shows 150,000 to 200,000 distinct CDR3 sequences, more than 85% of them singletons. Trimming removed 0 bases from V and 2 bases from J, with 11 bases in between. The germline V gene has CDR1 DFQATT and CDR2 SNEGSKA (reference sequence). CDR3 length equals 14 residues. This clonotype was sampled from a human donor with Susac syndrome. Sequencing was performed on CD4+ T cells from PBMCs. The gene calls are TRBV20-1 and TRBJ2-7; D gene unclear. CDR3 DNA: TGCAGTGCTAGAGAGGATCGCCCTGCCTACGAGCAGTACTTC. It translates to CSAREDRPAYEQYF.